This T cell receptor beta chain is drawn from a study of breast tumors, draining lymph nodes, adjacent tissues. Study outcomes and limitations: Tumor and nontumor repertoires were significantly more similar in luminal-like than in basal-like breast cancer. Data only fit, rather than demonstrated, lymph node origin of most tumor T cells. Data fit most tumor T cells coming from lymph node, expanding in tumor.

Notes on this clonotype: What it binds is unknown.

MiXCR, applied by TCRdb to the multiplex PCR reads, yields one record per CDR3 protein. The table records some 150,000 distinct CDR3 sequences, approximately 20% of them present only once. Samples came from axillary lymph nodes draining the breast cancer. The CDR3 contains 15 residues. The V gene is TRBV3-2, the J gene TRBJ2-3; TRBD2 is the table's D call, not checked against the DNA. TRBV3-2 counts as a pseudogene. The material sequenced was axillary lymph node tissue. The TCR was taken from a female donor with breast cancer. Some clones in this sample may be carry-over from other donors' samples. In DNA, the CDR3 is TGTGCCAGCAGCCACGGGCGGGAGGGATCAGATACGCAGTATTTT. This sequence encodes CASSHGREGSDTQYF.